This TCR beta chain was sequenced during a study of CD8+ T cells in alopecia areata. Looking at the study overall: A regimen of oral tofacitinib, 5 to 10 mg twice daily, was given to treated patients.

CDR1 and CDR2 from the germline V gene are SGHTA and FQGNSA. The CDR3 spans 12 residues. Between the trimmed V and J ends, which lost 5 bases and 8 bases, there was a span of 12 bases. Comments on this clone: Its antigen is not identified.

It was cDNA, reverse transcribed from extracted RNA, that served as the sequencing template. Libraries were prepared by immunoSEQ multiplex PCR; TCRdb keeps only in-frame clonotypes and omits some of them. The sample has some 170,000 clones; about three fifths are singletons. Noted treatment: oral pan-JAK inhibitor, 5-10 mg twice daily. The study's findings and limits: Expanded CD8+ clones among the top 100, as well as scalp clonality, were significantly decreased by tofacitinib. Many of the expanded lesional clones endured in scalp and blood while on tofacitinib. Relative to normal scalp, lesional scalp, especially alopecia totalis/universalis, showed higher clonality.

The J gene is TRBJ1-2, the V gene TRBV7-2; unclear D gene. This material consisted of CD4+ T cells sorted from blood, taken at approximately week 56, from a patient treated with tofacitinib. The receptor was derived from a human donor with alopecia areata. The CDR3 reads CASSAQTYGYTF. CDR3 coding DNA: TGTGCCAGCAGCGCCCAAACCTACGGCTACACCTTC.